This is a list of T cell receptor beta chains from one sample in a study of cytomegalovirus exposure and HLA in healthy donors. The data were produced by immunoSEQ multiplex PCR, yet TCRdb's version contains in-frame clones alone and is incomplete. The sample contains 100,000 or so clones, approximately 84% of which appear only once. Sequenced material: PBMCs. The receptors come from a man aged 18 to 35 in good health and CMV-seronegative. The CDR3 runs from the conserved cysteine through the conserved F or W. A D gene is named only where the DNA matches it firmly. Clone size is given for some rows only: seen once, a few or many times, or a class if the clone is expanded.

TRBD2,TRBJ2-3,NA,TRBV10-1,TGCGCCAGCAGTGAGTGGTCGGCGGGAGGAACAGATACGCAGTATTTT,CASSEWSAGGTDTQYF
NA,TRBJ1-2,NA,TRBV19,TGTGCCAGTACTCCCGCGGGGGCCCATGGCTACACCTTC,CASTPAGAHGYTF
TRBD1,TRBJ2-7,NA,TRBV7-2,TGTGCCAGCAGCTACCGACGACAGGGATTTCGGGACGAGCAGTACTTC,CASSYRRQGFRDEQYF
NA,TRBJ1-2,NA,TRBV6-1,TGTGCCAGCAGTGAACCAACCCGGGGTAACTATGGCTACACCTTC,CASSEPTRGNYGYTF
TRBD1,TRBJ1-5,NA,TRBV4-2,TGTGCCAGCGCGACAGGGGAGGGCAATCAGCCCCAGCATTTT,CASATGEGNQPQHF
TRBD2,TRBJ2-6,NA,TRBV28,TGTGCCAGCAGCCCGGGGGGCTCTGGGGCCAACGTCCTGACTTTC,CASSPGGSGANVLTF
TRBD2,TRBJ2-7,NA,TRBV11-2,TGTGCCAGCAGCCCCGTGGGCGGGAGCTCCTACGAGCAGTACTTC,CASSPVGGSSYEQYF
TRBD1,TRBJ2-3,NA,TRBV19,TGTGCCAGTAGTATCGGTAAGGGGGCAGGCACAGATACGCAGTATTTT,CASSIGKGAGTDTQYF
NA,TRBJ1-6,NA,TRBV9,TGTGCCAGCAGCACGACGCGGGACGGAAATTCACCCCTCCACTTT,CASSTTRDGNSPLHF
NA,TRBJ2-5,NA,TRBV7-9,TGTGCCAGCAGCCACCCGGGGAAGGGCAAGGAGACCCAGTACTTC,CASSHPGKGKETQYF
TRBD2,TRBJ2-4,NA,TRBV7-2,TGTGCCAGCAGCTTAGCGCTTCTAGCGGGAGGGGCGGCCAAAAACATTCAGTACTTC,CASSLALLAGGAAKNIQYF
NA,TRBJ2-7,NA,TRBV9,TGTGCCAGCAGCGCTACAGGGGGGGACTCGGTTTACGAGCAGTACTTC,CASSATGGDSVYEQYF
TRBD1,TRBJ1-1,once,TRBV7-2,TGTGCCAGCAGCTTAGCCGCAGGGGGCGGTCGAACTGAAGCTTTCTTT,CASSLAAGGGRTEAFF
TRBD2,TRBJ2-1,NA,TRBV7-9,TGTGCCAGCAGCGCCCGGACTAGAGAATCCTACAATGAGCAGTTCTTC,CASSARTRESYNEQFF
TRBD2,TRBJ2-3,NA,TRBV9,TGTGCCAGCAGCGTAGTTAGGGCGGGAGGGCCCCCAGATACGCAGTATTTT,CASSVVRAGGPPDTQYF
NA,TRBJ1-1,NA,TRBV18,TGTGCCAGCTCTCTCCGTCGGGGTGAGAACACTGAAGCTTTCTTT,CASSLRRGENTEAFF
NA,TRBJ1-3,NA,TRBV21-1,TGTGCCAGCAACACCCGCCGGCGGACAGTGGGAAACACCATATATTTT,CASNTRRRTVGNTIYF
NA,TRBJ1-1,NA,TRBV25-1,TGTGCCAGCAGTCCCCTGGTCGGGGGAAACACTGAAGCTTTCTTT,CASSPLVGGNTEAFF
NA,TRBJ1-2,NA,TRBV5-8,TGTGCCAGCAGCCGGTCCCGAGGGACTTACCGCTATGGCTACACCTTC,CASSRSRGTYRYGYTF
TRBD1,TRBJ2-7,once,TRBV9,TGTGCCAGCAGCGGGACAGGGGACGAGCAGTACTTC,CASSGTGDEQYF
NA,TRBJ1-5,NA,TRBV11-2,TGTGCCAGCAGCCAAATGGGGGGAAACCAGCCCCAGCATTTT,CASSQMGGNQPQHF
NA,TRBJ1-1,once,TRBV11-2,TGTGCCAGCAGCTCACAGGGTTCCACTGAAGCTTTCTTT,CASSSQGSTEAFF
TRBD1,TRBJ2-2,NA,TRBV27,TGTGCCAGCAGTTTCGACCAGAGGGACAGGGGGCAGGTCGGAAACACCGGGGAGCTGTTTTTT,CASSFDQRDRGQVGNTGELFF
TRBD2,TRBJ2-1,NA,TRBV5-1,TGCGCCTCCGGGACTAGCGGGAGTCGGACCTACAATGAGCAGTTCTTC,CASGTSGSRTYNEQFF
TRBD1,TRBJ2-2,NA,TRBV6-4,TGTGCCAGCAAGGCGACAGGGGAGTTGGGGGAGCTGTTTTTT,CASKATGELGELFF
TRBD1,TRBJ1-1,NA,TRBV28,TGTGCCAGCAGTTCCCCCACAGGGGTGAACACTGAAGCTTTCTTT,CASSSPTGVNTEAFF
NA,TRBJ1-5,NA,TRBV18,TGTGCCAGCTCCTTGGGAGGGGATAGCAATCAGCCCCAGCATTTT,CASSLGGDSNQPQHF
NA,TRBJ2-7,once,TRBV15,TGTGCCACCAGCAGAGCAATTGACGAGCAGTACTTC,CATSRAIDEQYF
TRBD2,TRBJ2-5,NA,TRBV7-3,TGTGCCAGCAGCCCAAGCCCGGGGGGACCTGACCGCCGAGAGACCCAGTACTTC,CASSPSPGGPDRRETQYF